The 30 T cell receptor beta chains reported below all come from one sample, sequenced in a study of cytomegalovirus exposure and HLA in healthy donors. The study ran its PCR with 60 Vbeta and 13 Jbeta primers. The table came from immunoSEQ multiplex PCR; TCRdb's copy has only in-frame clones and leaves some out. The sample records some 190,000 clones, 76% being singletons. Material for sequencing was PBMCs. The receptors were gathered from a woman aged 30 to 39 in good health and CMV-seropositive.

The genes are TRBV5-8 and TRBJ1-5; the D is unclear. From germline, CDR1 is SGHTS and CDR2 YDEGEE. The CDR3 covers 12 residues. V gave up 6 bases and J gave up 7 bases, with 11 bases separating them. CDR3 sequence: CASTPGRQPQHF. The CDR3 DNA is TGTGCCAGCACCCCGGGTAGACAGCCCCAGCATTTT.

The J gene is TRBJ2-5, the V gene TRBV21-1; the D call TRBD1 from the table was never checked on the DNA. The J call is doubtful: the DNA matches TRBJ2-7 better. TRBV21-1 is designated a pseudogene. The CDR3 length is 14 residues. The CDR3 protein is CASSKGQGRFEQYF. CDR3 bases: TGTGCCAGCAGCAAAGGACAGGGGAGGTTCGAGCAGTACTTC.

V usage is TRBV10-3 and J usage is TRBJ2-1, with TRBD2 matching over 9 bases. CDR3 length: 12 residues. The V gene end was trimmed by 6 bases and the J gene end by 7 bases; junction bases not matched to a gene: 1. Germline V lookup: CDR1 ENHRY, CDR2 SYGVKD. The CDR3 nucleotides are TGTGCCATCAGGAGCGGGGGGAATGAGCAGTTCTTC. Residues: CAIRSGGNEQFF.

This clone was seen only a few times. V and J are TRBV4-1 and TRBJ2-2; D is ambiguous. The CDR3 totals 15 residues. V lost 1 base to trimming and J lost 3 bases, with 9 bases between them. Per the germline V gene, CDR1 is MGHRA and CDR2 is YSYEKL. CDR3 sequence reads: CASSQGLQYTGELFF. The CDR3 coding sequence is TGCGCCAGCAGCCAAGGGCTCCAGTACACCGGGGAGCTGTTTTTT.

This clone was picked up a small number of times. The chain recombines TRBV10-2 with TRBJ1-2, with D possibly TRBD1 on 6 matching bases. V shed 3 bases and J shed 3 bases, with 17 bases lying between them. Looked up from germline, CDR1 is WSHSY and CDR2 is SAAADI. The CDR3 totals 16 residues. This CDR3 is CASSDPGLKGDYGYTF. Here the CDR3 DNA reads TGCGCCAGCAGTGATCCAGGGTTGAAGGGGGACTATGGCTACACCTTC.

The V and J genes are TRBV13 and TRBJ2-2; 9 bases are shared with TRBD2. V was pared by 6 bases and J by 1 base, with 3 bases of the junction left unmatched. CDR1 is PRHDT, CDR2 FYEKMQ, per germline (reference sequence). The CDR3 length is 15 residues. This CDR3 is CASRRAGGNTGELFF. DNA for the CDR3: TGTGCCAGCAGGCGAGCGGGGGGGAACACCGGGGAGCTGTTTTTT.

This clone was found a few times. CDR3 bases: TGTGCCAGCAGCTTAACTAGCGGGGGGGCGCGCGAGCAGTACTTC. Encoded protein: CASSLTSGGAREQYF. The chain is built from TRBV5-4 and TRBJ2-7, with 13 bases aligning to TRBD2. The trim removed 2 bases at V and 6 bases at J, leaving 5 bases unmatched. Germline lookup yields CDR1 SGHNT and CDR2 YYREEE (reference sequence). There are 15 residues in the CDR3.

The chain joins TRBV6-6 to TRBJ1-2; TRBD1 matches 7 bases. The CDR3 sequence is 13 residues long. Germline CDR1 reads MNHNY; CDR2 reads SVGAGI (reference sequence). V was clipped by 6 bases and J by 3 bases; unmatched bases: 4. In nucleotides, the CDR3 is TGTGCCAGCAGAGGGGGCGCGGACTATGGCTACACCTTC. It encodes CASRGGADYGYTF.

This clone was counted between two and nine times. V is TRBV11-3 and J is TRBJ1-6; tentatively, D is TRBD1 (6 bases). The CDR3 sequence is 15 residues long. V lost 0 bases, J lost 9 bases, and 12 bases lay in between. The germline gives CDR1 SGHNT, CDR2 YENEEA. CDR3 DNA sequence: TGTGCCAGCAGCTTAGAGGGACAATCCTCTTCACCCCTCCACTTT. Encoded protein: CASSLEGQSSSPLHF.

The V gene is TRBV7-3, the J gene TRBJ2-3; unclear D gene. Looked up from germline, CDR1 is SGHTA and CDR2 is FQGTGA. V was cut by 6 bases and J by 6 bases, with 13 bases left in between. The CDR3 spans 13 residues. As DNA, the CDR3 is TGTGCCAGCAGACTTCCTTCCGGGGATACGCAGTATTTT. Translating gives CASRLPSGDTQYF.

The chain carries TRBV19 and TRBJ2-7; tentatively, D is TRBD2 (5 bases). Germline V CDR1 and CDR2: LNHDA, SQIVND (reference sequence). The CDR3 runs 13 residues. Trimming removed 3 bases at V and 6 bases at J, with 12 bases between. DNA of the CDR3: TGTGCCAGTAGTATCGAGAGGGCCGGCGAGCAGTACTTC. As protein: CASSIERAGEQYF.

To note about this clone: A junction boundary mismatches the germline segment, possibly from a read error. The chain joins TRBV7-3 to TRBJ1-1; D gene unclear. The CDR3 runs 14 residues. CDR1 SGHTA and CDR2 FQGTGA come from the germline V gene. The CDR3: CASSATSGNTGAFF. The CDR3 DNA reads as TGTGCCAGCAGCGCGACCTCGGGGAACACTGGAGCTTTCTTT.

The CDR3 is CASSMGQVNQPQHF. The DNA of the CDR3 is TGTGCCAGCAGCATGGGACAGGTAAATCAGCCCCAGCATTTT. This sequence joins TRBV11-2 and TRBJ1-5; 8 positions match TRBD1. The V gene end was trimmed by 5 bases and the J gene end by 4 bases; junction bases not matched to a gene: 4. Germline lookup yields CDR1 SGHAT and CDR2 FQNNGV. CDR3 length: 14 residues.

The chain joins TRBV19 to TRBJ2-7; tentatively, D is TRBD1 (6 bases). The germline CDR1 and CDR2 sequences are LNHDA and SQIVND (reference sequence). The CDR3 loop spans 14 amino acids. V gave up 0 bases and J gave up 5 bases, with 11 bases separating them. The CDR3 DNA is TGTGCCAGTAGTATAGACGGGGACATCCACGAGCAGTACTTC. The encoded protein is CASSIDGDIHEQYF. Full variable domain (outside the CDR3, taken from reference TRBV19 and TRBJ2-7): DGGITQSPKYLFRKEGQNVTLSCEQNLNHDAMYWYRQDPGQGLRLIYYSQIVNDFQKGDIAEGYSVSREKKESFPLTVTSAQKNPTAFYLCASSIDGDIHEQYFGPGTRLTVT.

To note about this clone: One end of the junction is discordant with germline, which a read error may explain. V and J are TRBV4-1 and TRBJ2-6; the match to TRBD1 covers 10 bases. This CDR3 spans 18 amino acids. From germline, CDR1 is MGHRA and CDR2 YSYEKL. The CDR3, as DNA: TGCGCCAGCAGCCAAGTTGCGGGACAGGGGCCTGGGGCCAACGGCCTGACTTTC. Translation: CASSQVAGQGPGANGLTF.

V usage is TRBV5-1 and J usage is TRBJ2-1; D gene ambiguous. The CDR3 is 14 residues long. Trimming took 2 bases from V and 2 from J, leaving 8 bases between them. Per the germline V gene, CDR1 is SGHRS and CDR2 is YFSETQ. The DNA of the CDR3 is TGCGCCAGCAGCTTTGAACAAGCCTACAATGAGCAGTTCTTC. It translates to CASSFEQAYNEQFF.

The genes are TRBV2 and TRBJ2-7; weak D call: TRBD1 (5 bases). V lost 0 bases to trimming and J lost 4 bases, with 13 bases between them. Germline CDR1 reads SNHLY; CDR2 reads FYNNEI. The CDR3 is 15 amino acids. CDR3 nucleotides: TGTGCCAGCAGTGAAGCGGCAGGGAACGGGTACGAGCAGTACTTC. This encodes CASSEAAGNGYEQYF.

This clone was found a few times. This chain joins TRBV11-3 and TRBJ2-3, with TRBD2 identical over 7 bases. Germline V gene data show CDR1 as SGHNT and CDR2 as YENEEA. Trimming removed 3 bases from V and 2 bases from J; junction bases left unmatched: 5. This CDR3 is built from 15 residues. In DNA, the CDR3 is TGTGCCAGCAGCTTTGGGCTAGCGGTCACAGATACGCAGTATTTT. It yields the protein CASSFGLAVTDTQYF.

J is TRBJ1-5 and V is TRBV28, with 7 nucleotides matching TRBD1. The CDR3 has 14 residues. V lost 6 bases, J lost 6 bases, and 8 bases stayed unmatched. Germline loops: CDR1 MDHEN, CDR2 SYDVKM. The CDR3 nucleotides are TGTGCCAGCAGGCCTACAGGGGAAGGTCAGCCCCAGCATTTT. Protein product: CASRPTGEGQPQHF. Based on the CDR3 plus reference TRBV28 and TRBJ1-5, the full variable domain is DVKVTQSSRYLVKRTGEKVFLECVQDMDHENMFWYRQDPGLGLRLIYFSYDVKMKEKGDIPEGYSVSREKKERFSLILESASTNQTSMYLCASRPTGEGQPQHFGDGTRLSIL.

The rearrangement uses TRBV7-2 and TRBJ1-1; the match to TRBD1 covers 12 bases. This CDR3 is built from 18 residues. Germline assignment: CDR1 SGHTA and CDR2 FQGNSA. V shed 1 base and J 2 bases; nucleotides not matched to a gene: 8. The CDR3 DNA follows: TGTGCCAGCAGCTTAGTTCTGGGACAGGGGGCAAAAAACACTGAAGCTTTCTTT. Protein sequence: CASSLVLGQGAKNTEAFF. The variable domain in full, with the rest retrieved from reference TRBV7-2 and TRBJ1-1, is GAGVSQSPSNKVTEKGKDVELRCDPISGHTALYWYRQSLGQGLEFLIYFQGNSAPDKSGLPSDRFSAERTGGSVSTLTIQRTQQEDSAVYLCASSLVLGQGAKNTEAFFGQGTRLTVV.

The chain joins TRBV7-6 to TRBJ2-4, with 12 bases fitting TRBD2. Germline trimming cut 4 bases from V and 0 bases from J; bases unmatched to any gene: 13. The length of the CDR3 is 20 residues. CDR1 and CDR2 from the germline V gene are SGHVS and FNYEAQ. CDR3 bases: TGTGCCAGCAGCTCCGCAGCACTACTAGCGGGGGGACTAGCCAAAAACATTCAGTACTTC. It encodes CASSSAALLAGGLAKNIQYF.

The rearrangement uses TRBV25-1 and TRBJ1-4; no clear D gene. This CDR3 contains 16 residues. V lost 8 bases and J 0 bases, leaving 16 bases between the germline ends. Germline CDR1 MGHDK, CDR2 SYGVNS. The CDR3 spells CASGLTVEPTNEKLFF. The CDR3 region has the DNA TGTGCCAGCGGCTTGACGGTGGAGCCAACTAATGAAAAACTGTTTTTT.

This chain links TRBV15 with TRBJ2-3; TRBD1 matches 7 bases. In germline, CDR1 is LNHNV, CDR2 YYDKDF (reference sequence). Trimming cost V 7 bases and J 0 bases; bases outside gene matches: 7. The CDR3 is 15 amino acids. The CDR3 coding sequence is TGTGCCACCAAAACAGGGGTGCAGAGCACAGATACGCAGTATTTT. Encoded protein: CATKTGVQSTDTQYF.

The CDR3 coding sequence is TGTGCCAGTAGTATAGATCGGGCAGGGGGCTACGAGCAGTACTTC. It translates to CASSIDRAGGYEQYF. This sequence joins TRBV19 and TRBJ2-7; 7 nucleotides agree with TRBD1. CDR1 LNHDA and CDR2 SQIVND come from the germline V gene (reference sequence). The CDR3 is 15 amino acids. With V trimmed by 0 bases and J by 3 bases, 5 bases remained unmatched.

This rearrangement joins TRBV18 to TRBJ1-4, with D perhaps TRBD1 (5 bases). Germline loops: CDR1 KGHSH, CDR2 LQKENI. Trimming pared 3 bases from V and 8 bases from J, leaving 10 bases between. The length of the CDR3 is 13 residues. For the CDR3, the DNA is TGTGCCAGCTCACCCTGGAGGGGAGAAAAACTGTTTTTT. Translated: CASSPWRGEKLFF.

This clone was detected only a few times. The rearrangement links TRBV28 to TRBJ1-4, with D uncertain. The CDR3 runs to 16 residues. Germline lookup yields CDR1 MDHEN and CDR2 SYDVKM. Trimming shortened V by 3 bases and J by 7 bases, and 18 bases separated the two germline ends. DNA of the CDR3: TGTGCCAGCAGTTTGCCTGCCGGGAGGAACGGTGAAAAACTGTTTTTT. Protein product: CASSLPAGRNGEKLFF.

This clone was observed a handful of times. V is TRBV30 and J is TRBJ2-5; D perhaps matches TRBD2 (6 bases). This CDR3 contains 14 residues. Deletions cut 2 bases from V and 5 bases from J, with 15 bases between. Germline V lookup: CDR1 GTSNPN, CDR2 SVGIG (reference sequence). CDR3 amino acids: CAWSPGTLGETQYF. In DNA, the CDR3 is TGTGCCTGGAGTCCAGGGACTTTGGGGGAGACCCAGTACTTC.

The chain couples TRBV7-7 to TRBJ2-1; D remains unclear. This CDR3 has 13 amino acids. Between the trimmed V and J ends, which lost 2 bases and 12 bases, there was a span of 14 bases. Germline V gene data show CDR1 as SSHAT and CDR2 as FNYEAQ (reference sequence). The DNA for the CDR3 is TGTGCCAGCAGCTTATTGCTAGACTCCGTGCAGTTCTTC. Translated, it gives CASSLLLDSVQFF.

This chain connects TRBV19 to TRBJ1-2, with TRBD1 matching 9 bases. V lost 3 bases to trimming and J lost 5 bases; unmatched junction nucleotides: 4. The CDR3 consists of 14 residues. Per the germline V gene, CDR1 is LNHDA and CDR2 is SQIVND (reference sequence). As DNA, the CDR3 is TGTGCCAGTAGTATCGTGGGACAGGGTTATGGCTACACCTTC. This codes for CASSIVGQGYGYTF.

This chain uses TRBV2 with TRBJ2-6; D might be TRBD1 (5 bases). This CDR3 has 16 amino acids. The V end lost 0 bases, the J end lost 0 bases, and 6 bases lay between the germline ends. From germline, CDR1 is SNHLY and CDR2 FYNNEI. CDR3 in amino acids: CASSEARDSGANVLTF. Here the CDR3 DNA reads TGTGCCAGCAGTGAAGCCAGGGACTCTGGGGCCAACGTCCTGACTTTC. Based on the CDR3 plus reference TRBV2 and TRBJ2-6, the full variable domain is EPEVTQTPSHQVTQMGQEVILRCVPISNHLYFYWYRQILGQKVEFLVSFYNNEISEKSEIFDDQFSVERPDGSNFTLKIRSTKLEDSAMYFCASSEARDSGANVLTFGAGSRLTVL.